This TCR beta chain was sequenced during a study of regulatory T cells in long-lasting Graves disease. This clonotype was picked up a small number of times. Arm-PCR of CDR3 regions and iRepertoire HTBI primers were the basis on which TCR beta libraries were built. TCRdb reanalysed the multiplex PCR reads using MiXCR and keeps one entry per CDR3 protein. The repertoire holds 350,000 to 550,000 distinct CDR3 sequences, with 15% as singletons. Sample time point: newly diagnosed GD, antithyroid drugs for less than 3 months. Extracted RNA from PBMCs served as the source of the TCR library. Germline CDR1 SQVTM, CDR2 ANQGSEA. V lost 5 bases to trimming and J lost 11 bases, with 15 bases between them. This CDR3 comprises 11 residues. This sample also belongs to another study, concerning T cells in Graves' hyperthyroidism and ophthalmopathy.

The sequence was collected from a woman in her thirties with Graves disease. This sample comprised peripheral blood mononuclear cells (PBMCs), obtained at new diagnosis, from a patient treated with antithyroid drugs. The rearrangement links TRBV29-1 to TRBJ1-1; a weak D match, TRBD1 (6 bases). CDR3 region: CSVTRGGAAFF. The DNA of the CDR3 is TGCAGCGTTACCCGGGGGGGGGCCGCTTTCTTT.